This T cell receptor beta chain was identified in a study of blood T cells in healthy people across ages. Next came a second PCR, run for roughly 6 to 11 cycles, which used a sample-barcoded 5' primer along with a J-beta primer mix. In TCRdb, the 5' RACE reads were re-called with MiXCR into one record per CDR3 protein. The sample has around 650,000 distinct CDR3 sequences, approximately 30% seen once. Whenever a sample was processed, at least 7 million PBMCs were isolated. Per the germline V gene, CDR1 is MDHEN and CDR2 is SYDVKM. This CDR3 spans 14 amino acids. Sequences were obtained from blood. This sequence originates from a woman aged 80 or over in good health. J is TRBJ2-7 and V is TRBV28, with 8 bases matching TRBD2. Gene TRBJ2-5 matches the end of the DNA better, so the J call may be wrong. The CDR3 is CASSRSGKGETQYF. The CDR3 coding sequence is TGTGCCAGCAGCCGTAGCGGGAAGGGAGAGACCCAGTACTTC.